This T cell receptor (beta chain) was identified in a study of T cell responses to AZD1222 COVID-19 vaccine. Study-level information: Second-dose groups at about 4 or about 12 weeks were pooled. Study outcomes and limitations: Vaccine-associated CD4 TCRs ranged over spike, dominating at 160-218 and 743-854. The donor group comprised mostly white British people and more females; the analysis possibly underestimated clonal diversity.

Profiled with immunoSEQ multiplex PCR; TCRdb holds only in-frame clones, not every one. This sample has 150,000 to 200,000 clones, with less than 95% found just once. With 2 bases clipped from V and 6 bases from J, the junction kept 4 bases outside the gene matches. CDR3 size: 15 residues. Per the germline V gene, CDR1 is SGDLS and CDR2 is YYNGEE. Note on this clone: Its antigen is not known.

This chain uses TRBV9 with TRBJ1-4; TRBD1 agrees at 10 bases. The receptor was derived from an adult in good health. The sample here was peripheral blood, taken on day 0 of AZD1222 vaccination. This CDR3 is CASSVRTGGDEKLFF. CDR3 in DNA: TGTGCCAGCAGCGTTAGGACAGGGGGAGATGAAAAACTGTTTTTT.